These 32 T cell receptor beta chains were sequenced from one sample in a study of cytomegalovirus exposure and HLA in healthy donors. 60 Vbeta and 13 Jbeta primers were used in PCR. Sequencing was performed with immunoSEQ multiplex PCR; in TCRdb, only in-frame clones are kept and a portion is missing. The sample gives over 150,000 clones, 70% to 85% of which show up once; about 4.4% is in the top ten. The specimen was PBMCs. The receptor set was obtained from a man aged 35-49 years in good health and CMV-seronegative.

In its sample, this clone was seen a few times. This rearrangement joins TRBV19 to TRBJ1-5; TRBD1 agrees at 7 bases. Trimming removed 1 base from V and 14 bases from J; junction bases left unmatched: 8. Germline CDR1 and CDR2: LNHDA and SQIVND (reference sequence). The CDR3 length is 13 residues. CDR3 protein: CASSIGWDREEHF. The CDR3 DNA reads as TGTGCCAGTAGTATAGGGTGGGACAGAGAAGAGCATTTT.

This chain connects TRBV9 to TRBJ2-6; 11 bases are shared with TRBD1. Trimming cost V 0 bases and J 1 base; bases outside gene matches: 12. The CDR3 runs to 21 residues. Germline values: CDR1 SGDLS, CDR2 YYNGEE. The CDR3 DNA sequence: TGTGCCAGCAGCGTAGTGGGGACAGGGGGGTTCTGGGGTTCTGGGGCCAACGTCCTGACTTTC. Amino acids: CASSVVGTGGFWGSGANVLTF.

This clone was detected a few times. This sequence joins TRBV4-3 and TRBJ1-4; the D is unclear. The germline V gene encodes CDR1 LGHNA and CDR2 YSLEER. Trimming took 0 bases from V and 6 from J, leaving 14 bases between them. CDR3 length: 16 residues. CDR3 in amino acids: CASSQDWGRRDEKLFF. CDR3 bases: TGCGCCAGCAGCCAAGACTGGGGAAGGAGGGATGAAAAACTGTTTTTT.

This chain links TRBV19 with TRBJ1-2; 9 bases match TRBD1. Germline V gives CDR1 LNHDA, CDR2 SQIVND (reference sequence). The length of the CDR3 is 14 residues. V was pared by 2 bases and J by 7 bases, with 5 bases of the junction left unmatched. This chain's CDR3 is CASSINRGLGGYTF. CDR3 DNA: TGTGCCAGTAGTATAAACAGGGGGCTTGGTGGCTACACCTTC. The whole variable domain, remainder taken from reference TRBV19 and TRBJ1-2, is DGGITQSPKYLFRKEGQNVTLSCEQNLNHDAMYWYRQDPGQGLRLIYYSQIVNDFQKGDIAEGYSVSREKKESFPLTVTSAQKNPTAFYLCASSINRGLGGYTFGSGTRLTVV.

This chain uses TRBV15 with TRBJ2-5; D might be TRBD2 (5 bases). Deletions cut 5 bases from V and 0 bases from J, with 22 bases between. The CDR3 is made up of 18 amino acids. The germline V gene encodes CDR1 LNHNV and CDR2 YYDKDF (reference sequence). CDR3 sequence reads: CATSSRGQATADQETQYF. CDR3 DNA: TGTGCCACCAGCTCCAGAGGGCAAGCAACGGCTGACCAAGAGACCCAGTACTTC.

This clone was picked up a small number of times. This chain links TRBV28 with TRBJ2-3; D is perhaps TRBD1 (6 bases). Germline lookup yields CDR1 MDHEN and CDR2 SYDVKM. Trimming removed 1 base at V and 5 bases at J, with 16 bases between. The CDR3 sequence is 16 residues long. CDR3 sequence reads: CASSLSGQGYIDTQYF. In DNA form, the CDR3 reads TGTGCCAGCAGTTTATCAGGCCAGGGGTATATAGATACGCAGTATTTT.

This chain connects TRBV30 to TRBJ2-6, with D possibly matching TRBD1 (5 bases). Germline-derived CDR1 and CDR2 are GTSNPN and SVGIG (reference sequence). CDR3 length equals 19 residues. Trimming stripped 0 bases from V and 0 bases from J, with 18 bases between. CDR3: CAWSVPYPQAISGANVLTF. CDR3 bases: TGTGCCTGGAGTGTACCCTACCCACAGGCTATCTCTGGGGCCAACGTCCTGACTTTC.

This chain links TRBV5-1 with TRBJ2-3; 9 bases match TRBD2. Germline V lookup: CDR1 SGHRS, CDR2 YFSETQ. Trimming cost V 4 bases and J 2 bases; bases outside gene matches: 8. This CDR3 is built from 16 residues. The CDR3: CASSPPTSGVTDTQYF. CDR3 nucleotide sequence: TGCGCCAGCAGCCCTCCGACTAGCGGCGTCACAGATACGCAGTATTTT.

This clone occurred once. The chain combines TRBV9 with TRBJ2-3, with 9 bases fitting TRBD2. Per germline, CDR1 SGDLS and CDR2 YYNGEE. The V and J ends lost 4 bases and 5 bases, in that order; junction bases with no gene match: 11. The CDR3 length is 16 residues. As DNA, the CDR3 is TGTGCCAGCAGCCCTGATGGAGCGGGGGGCTTAGATACGCAGTATTTT. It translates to CASSPDGAGGLDTQYF.

CDR3 residues: CATHPPGQGFTEAFF. CDR3 in DNA: TGTGCCACCCACCCTCCGGGACAGGGTTTTACTGAAGCTTTCTTT. The gene calls are TRBV19 and TRBJ1-1, with 9 bases lining up with TRBD1. After removal of 10 bases from V and 5 bases from J, the junction contained 14 bases not matched to a gene. This CDR3 spans 15 amino acids. Looked up from germline, CDR1 is LNHDA and CDR2 is SQIVND (reference sequence).

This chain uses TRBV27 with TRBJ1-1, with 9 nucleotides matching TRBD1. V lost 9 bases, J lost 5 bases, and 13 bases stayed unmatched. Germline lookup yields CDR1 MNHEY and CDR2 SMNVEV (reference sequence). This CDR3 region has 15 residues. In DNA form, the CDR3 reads TGTGCCAGAAAGCCGGGACAGGGAGCTAAGACTGAAGCTTTCTTT. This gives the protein CARKPGQGAKTEAFF.

Written as DNA, the CDR3 is TGTGCCAGCAGCTTGGGGAGGGGATTGAACACCGGGGAGCTGTTTTTT. Translation gives CASSLGRGLNTGELFF. The rearrangement joins TRBV5-4 to TRBJ2-2; weak D call: TRBD2 (6 bases). With 0 bases removed from V and 1 base from J, the gap between germline ends came to 10 bases. Looked up from germline, CDR1 is SGHNT and CDR2 is YYREEE (reference sequence). CDR3 length: 16 residues.

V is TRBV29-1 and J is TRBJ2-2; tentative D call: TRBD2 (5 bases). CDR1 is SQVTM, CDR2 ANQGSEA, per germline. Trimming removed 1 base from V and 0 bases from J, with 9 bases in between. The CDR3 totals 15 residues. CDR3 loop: CSVEAERSNTGELFF. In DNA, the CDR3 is TGCAGCGTTGAAGCCGAGCGGTCGAACACCGGGGAGCTGTTTTTT.

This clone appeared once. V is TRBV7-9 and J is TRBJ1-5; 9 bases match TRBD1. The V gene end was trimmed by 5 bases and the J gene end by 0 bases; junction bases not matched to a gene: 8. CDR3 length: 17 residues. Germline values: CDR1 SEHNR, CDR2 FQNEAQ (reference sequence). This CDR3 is CASSTDRGPYSNQPQHF. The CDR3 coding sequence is TGTGCCAGCAGCACGGACAGGGGACCGTATAGCAATCAGCCCCAGCATTTT. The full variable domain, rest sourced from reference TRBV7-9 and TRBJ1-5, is DTGVSQNPRHKITKRGQNVTFRCDPISEHNRLYWYRQTLGQGPEFLTYFQNEAQLEKSRLLSDRFSAERPKGSFSTLEIQRTEQGDSAMYLCASSTDRGPYSNQPQHFGDGTRLSIL.

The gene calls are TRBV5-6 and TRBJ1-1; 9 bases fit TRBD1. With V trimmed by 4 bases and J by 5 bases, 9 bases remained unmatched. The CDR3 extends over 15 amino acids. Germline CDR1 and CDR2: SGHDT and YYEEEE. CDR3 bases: TGTGCCAGCAGCCCGGACAGGGGATGGGAGACTGAAGCTTTCTTT. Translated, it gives CASSPDRGWETEAFF. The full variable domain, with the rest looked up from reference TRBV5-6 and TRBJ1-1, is DAGVTQSPTHLIKTRGQQVTLRCSPKSGHDTVSWYQQALGQGPQFIFQYYEEEERQRGNFPDRFSGHQFPNYSSELNVNALLLGDSALYLCASSPDRGWETEAFFGQGTRLTVV.

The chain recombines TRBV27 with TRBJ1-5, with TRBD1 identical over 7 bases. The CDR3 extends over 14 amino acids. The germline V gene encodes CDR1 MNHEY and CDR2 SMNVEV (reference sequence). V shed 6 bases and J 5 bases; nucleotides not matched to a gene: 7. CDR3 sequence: CASSLDRDYQPQHF. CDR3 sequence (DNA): TGTGCCAGCAGCTTAGACAGGGATTATCAGCCCCAGCATTTT.

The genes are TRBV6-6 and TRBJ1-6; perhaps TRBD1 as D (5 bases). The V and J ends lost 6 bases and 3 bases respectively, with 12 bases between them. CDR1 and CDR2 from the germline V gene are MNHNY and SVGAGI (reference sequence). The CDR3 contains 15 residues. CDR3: CASSSGGVYNSPLHF. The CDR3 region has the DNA TGTGCCAGCAGCTCTGGGGGGGTCTATAATTCACCCCTCCACTTT.

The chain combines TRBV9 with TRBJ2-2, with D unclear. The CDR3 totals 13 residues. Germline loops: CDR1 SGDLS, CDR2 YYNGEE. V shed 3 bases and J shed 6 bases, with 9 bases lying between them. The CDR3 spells CASSATYAGELFF. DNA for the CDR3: TGTGCCAGCAGCGCCACCTACGCCGGGGAGCTGTTTTTT.

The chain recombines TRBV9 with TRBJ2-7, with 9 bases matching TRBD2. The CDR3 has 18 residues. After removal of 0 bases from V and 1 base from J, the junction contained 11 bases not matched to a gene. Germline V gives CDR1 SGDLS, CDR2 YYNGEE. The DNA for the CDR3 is TGTGCCAGCAGCGTAGGGGGCGGGGGGGCACTACGGTCCTACGAGCAGTACTTC. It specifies CASSVGGGGALRSYEQYF.

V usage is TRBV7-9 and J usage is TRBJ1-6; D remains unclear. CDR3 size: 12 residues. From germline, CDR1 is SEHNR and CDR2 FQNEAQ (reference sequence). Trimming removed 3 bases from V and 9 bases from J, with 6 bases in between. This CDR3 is CASSFPGSPLHF. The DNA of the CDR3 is TGTGCCAGCAGCTTCCCGGGTTCACCCCTCCACTTT.

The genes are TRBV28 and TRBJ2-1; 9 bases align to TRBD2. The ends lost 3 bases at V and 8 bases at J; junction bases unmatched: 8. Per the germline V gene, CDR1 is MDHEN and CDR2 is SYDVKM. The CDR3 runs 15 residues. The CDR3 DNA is TGTGCCAGCAGTTTGCCGGCGGGGGGGCTTTATGAGCAGTTCTTC. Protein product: CASSLPAGGLYEQFF.

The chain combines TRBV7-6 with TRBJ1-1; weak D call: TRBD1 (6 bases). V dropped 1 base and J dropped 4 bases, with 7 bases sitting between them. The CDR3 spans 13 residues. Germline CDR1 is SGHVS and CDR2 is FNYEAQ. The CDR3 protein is CASSLDRATEAFF. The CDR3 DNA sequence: TGTGCCAGCAGCTTAGACAGGGCCACTGAAGCTTTCTTT.

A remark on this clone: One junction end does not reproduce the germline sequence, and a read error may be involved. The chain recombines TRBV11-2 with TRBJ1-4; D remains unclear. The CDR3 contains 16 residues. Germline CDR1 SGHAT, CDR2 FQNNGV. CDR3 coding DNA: TGTGCCAGCAGCCCCATGAGTTTCTCCCCTAATGAAAAACTGGTTTTT. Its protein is CASSPMSFSPNEKLVF.

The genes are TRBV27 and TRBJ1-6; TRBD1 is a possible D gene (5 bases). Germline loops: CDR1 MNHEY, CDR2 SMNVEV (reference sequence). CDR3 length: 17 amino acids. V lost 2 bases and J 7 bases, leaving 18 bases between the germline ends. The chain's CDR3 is CASSLRGFSKENSPLHF. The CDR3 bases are TGTGCCAGCAGTTTAAGGGGTTTTTCTAAGGAAAATTCACCCCTCCACTTT.

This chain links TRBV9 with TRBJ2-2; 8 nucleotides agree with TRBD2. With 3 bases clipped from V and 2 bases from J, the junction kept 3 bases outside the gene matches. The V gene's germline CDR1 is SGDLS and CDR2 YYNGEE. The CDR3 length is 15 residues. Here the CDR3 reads CASSGRGANTGELFF. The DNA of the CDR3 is TGTGCCAGCAGCGGGCGGGGGGCTAACACCGGGGAGCTGTTTTTT. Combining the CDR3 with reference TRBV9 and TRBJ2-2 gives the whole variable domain DSGVTQTPKHLITATGQRVTLRCSPRSGDLSVYWYQQSLDQGLQFLIQYYNGEERAKGNILERFSAQQFPDLHSELNLSSLELGDSALYFCASSGRGANTGELFFGEGSRLTVL.

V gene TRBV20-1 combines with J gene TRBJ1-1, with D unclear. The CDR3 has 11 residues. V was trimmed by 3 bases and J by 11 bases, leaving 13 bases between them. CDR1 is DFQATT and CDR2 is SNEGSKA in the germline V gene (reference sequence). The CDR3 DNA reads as TGCAGTGCTAGGACCTCGACCGGGGCTTTCTTT. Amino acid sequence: CSARTSTGAFF.

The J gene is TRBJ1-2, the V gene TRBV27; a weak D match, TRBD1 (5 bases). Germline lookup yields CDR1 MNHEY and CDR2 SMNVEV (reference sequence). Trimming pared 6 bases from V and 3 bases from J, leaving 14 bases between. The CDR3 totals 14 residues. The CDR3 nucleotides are TGTGCCAGCAGCTCGACAGTAGGGTACTATGGCTACACCTTC. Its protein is CASSSTVGYYGYTF.

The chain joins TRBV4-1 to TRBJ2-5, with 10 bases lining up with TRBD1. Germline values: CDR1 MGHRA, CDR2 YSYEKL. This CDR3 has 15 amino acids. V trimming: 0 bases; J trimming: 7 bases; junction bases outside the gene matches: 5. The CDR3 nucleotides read TGCGCCAGCAGCCAAGATACGGACAGGGGGAGGACCCAGTACTTC. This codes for CASSQDTDRGRTQYF.

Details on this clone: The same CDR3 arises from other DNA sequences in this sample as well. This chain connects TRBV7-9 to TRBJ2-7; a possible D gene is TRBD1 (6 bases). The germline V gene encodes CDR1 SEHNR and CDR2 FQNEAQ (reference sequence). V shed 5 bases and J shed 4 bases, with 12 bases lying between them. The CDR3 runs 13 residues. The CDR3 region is CASSPRTAYEQYF. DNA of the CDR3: TGTGCCAGCAGCCCTAGGACAGCGTACGAGCAGTACTTC.

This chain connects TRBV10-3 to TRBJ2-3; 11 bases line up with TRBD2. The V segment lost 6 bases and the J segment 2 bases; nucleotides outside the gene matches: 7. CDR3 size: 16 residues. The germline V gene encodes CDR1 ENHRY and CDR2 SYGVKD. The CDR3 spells CAISQGSGGATDTQYF. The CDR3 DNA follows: TGTGCCATCAGCCAGGGTAGCGGGGGGGCCACAGATACGCAGTATTTT.

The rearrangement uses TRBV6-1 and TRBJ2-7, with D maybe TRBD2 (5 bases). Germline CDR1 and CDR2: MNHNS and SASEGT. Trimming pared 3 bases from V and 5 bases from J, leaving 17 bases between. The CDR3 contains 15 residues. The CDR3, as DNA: TGTGCCAGCAGTGATGGCGCGGGTGGGTCAAACGAGCAGTACTTC. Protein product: CASSDGAGGSNEQYF.

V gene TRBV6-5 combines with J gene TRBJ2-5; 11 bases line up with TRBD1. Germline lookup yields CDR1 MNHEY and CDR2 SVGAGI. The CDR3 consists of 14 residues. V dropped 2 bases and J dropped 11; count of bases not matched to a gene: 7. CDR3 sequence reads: CASSYGQGAREQYF. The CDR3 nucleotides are TGTGCCAGCAGTTACGGACAGGGGGCGAGGGAGCAGTACTTC.